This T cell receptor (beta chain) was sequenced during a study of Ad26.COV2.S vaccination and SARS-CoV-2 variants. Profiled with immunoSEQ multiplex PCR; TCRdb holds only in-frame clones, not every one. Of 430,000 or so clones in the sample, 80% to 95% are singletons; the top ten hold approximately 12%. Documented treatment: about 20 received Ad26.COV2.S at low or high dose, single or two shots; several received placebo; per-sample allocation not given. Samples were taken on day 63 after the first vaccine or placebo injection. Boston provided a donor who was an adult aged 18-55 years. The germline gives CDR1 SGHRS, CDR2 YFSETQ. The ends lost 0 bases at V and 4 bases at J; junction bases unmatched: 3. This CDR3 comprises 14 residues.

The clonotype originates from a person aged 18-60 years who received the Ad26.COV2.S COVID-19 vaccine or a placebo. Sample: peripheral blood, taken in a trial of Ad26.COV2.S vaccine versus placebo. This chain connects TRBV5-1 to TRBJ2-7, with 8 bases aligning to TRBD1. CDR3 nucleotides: TGCGCCAGCAGCTTGGACAGGGGGATATACGAGCAGTACTTC. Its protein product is CASSLDRGIYEQYF.